This TCR beta chain derives from a study of Graves' ophthalmopathy and Graves' hyperthyroidism. Study background: Calling hyperthyroidism stable required that no ophthalmopathy show up within 18 months of follow-up.

The V and J ends lost 2 bases and 8 bases respectively, with 7 bases between them. The CDR3 totals 13 residues. The table lists this clonotype with many counts. RNA served as the template for amplifying TCR beta CDR3 regions. First-round RT-PCR relied on HTBI primers, and a second-round multiplex PCR came next. TCRdb re-called the multiplex PCR reads through MiXCR, storing one row per CDR3 protein. The sample holds 500,000 to 600,000 distinct CDR3 sequences, approximately 35% seen once. Patients were left out if they had other autoimmune diseases, uncontrolled infections, pregnancy or lactation. Orbital computed tomography and thyroid ultrasound, along with TRAb, serum thyroxine and clinical symptoms, underpinned diagnosis.

The chain employs TRBV12-3 or TRBV12-4 and TRBJ1-6; D is unresolved. The sample comprised peripheral blood or thyroid tissue (not recorded which). The source of this sequence is an adult man with Graves' hyperthyroidism. The CDR3 reads CASSLRADSPLHF. Here the CDR3 DNA reads TGTGCCAGCAGTTTAAGAGCCGATTCACCCCTCCACTTT.